What follows are 22 T cell receptor beta chains derived from one specimen sequenced in a study of OX40 agonist ivuxolimab in advanced cancers. TCRdb keeps only in-frame clones here, not all; method: immunoSEQ multiplex PCR. Of 10,000 to 15,000 clones listed, 80% are singletons. The starting material was CD4+ or CD8+ T cells sorted from blood, obtained in a trial of the OX40 agonist ivuxolimab. The receptors here all came from an adult with an advanced solid tumor such as melanoma, head and neck, liver or kidney cancer.

The sample holds one count of this clone. The V call is TRBV5-5, the J call TRBJ1-5; possible D gene TRBD1, 6 bases. This CDR3 is 16 amino acids long. Germline CDR1 reads SGHKS; CDR2 reads YYEKEE (reference sequence). Trimming stripped 3 bases from V and 0 bases from J, with 13 bases between. Here the CDR3 reads CASSYGAGDSNQPQHF. The CDR3 DNA follows: TGTGCCAGCAGCTATGGGGCAGGGGATAGCAATCAGCCCCAGCATTTT. The variable domain in full, with the rest retrieved from reference TRBV5-5 and TRBJ1-5, is DAGVTQSPTHLIKTRGQQVTLRCSPISGHKSVSWYQQVLGQGPQFIFQYYEKEERGRGNFPDRFSARQFPNYSSELNVNALLLGDSALYLCASSYGAGDSNQPQHFGDGTRLSIL.

Written as DNA, the CDR3 is TGCAGTGCTAGGGCAGGGTTTGAGCAGTTCTTC. Encoded protein: CSARAGFEQFF. The chain links TRBV20-1 to TRBJ2-1, with D tentatively TRBD1 (5 bases). V lost 3 bases, J lost 9 bases, and 9 bases lay in between. CDR3 length equals 11 residues. The germline V gene encodes CDR1 DFQATT and CDR2 SNEGSKA (reference sequence).

V gene TRBV2 combines with J gene TRBJ2-5; possible D gene TRBD2, 6 bases. V was trimmed by 7 bases and J by 2 bases, leaving 8 bases between them. CDR1 is SNHLY, CDR2 FYNNEI, per germline. This CDR3 has 12 amino acids. The CDR3: CASTGTQETQYF. CDR3 bases: TGTGCCAGCACCGGGACTCAAGAGACCCAGTACTTC.

This clone came up once. The chain joins TRBV28 to TRBJ1-2; D is unclear. This CDR3 spans 13 amino acids. Germline loops: CDR1 MDHEN, CDR2 SYDVKM. V dropped 2 bases and J dropped 2 bases, with 6 bases sitting between them. The CDR3 sequence is CASSLKGNYGYTF. The CDR3 region has the DNA TGTGCCAGCAGTTTAAAGGGAAACTATGGCTACACCTTC.

The CDR3 sequence is CASSPGGETQYF. CDR3 nucleotide sequence: TGTGCCAGCAGCCCAGGGGGCGAGACCCAGTACTTC. The chain is built from TRBV28 and TRBJ2-5; 8 nucleotides agree with TRBD1. The CDR3 sequence is 12 residues long. Germline values: CDR1 MDHEN, CDR2 SYDVKM. V shed 6 bases, J shed 5 bases, and the junction held 2 bases outside the gene matches.

The chain recombines TRBV6-6 with TRBJ1-2; tentative D call: TRBD1 (6 bases). The germline CDR1 and CDR2 sequences are MNHNY and SVGAGI (reference sequence). The V gene lost 0 bases and the J gene lost 6 bases, with 14 bases spanning the gap. There are 15 residues in the CDR3. The CDR3 loop is CASSYSSSGGDGYTF. In nucleotides, the CDR3 is TGTGCCAGCAGTTACTCGAGCAGTGGGGGCGATGGCTACACCTTC.

This chain uses TRBV27 with TRBJ1-1; a weak D match, TRBD1 (6 bases). The CDR3 covers 16 residues. Trimming removed 5 bases at V and 1 base at J, with 17 bases between. Germline V lookup: CDR1 MNHEY, CDR2 SMNVEV (reference sequence). The CDR3 here is CASSPQTIQGNTEAFF. The CDR3 nucleotides are TGTGCCAGCAGTCCTCAGACGATACAGGGGAACACTGAAGCTTTCTTT.

The J gene is TRBJ2-3, the V gene TRBV6-4, with TRBD2 identical over 15 bases. V gave up 4 bases and J gave up 4 bases; unmatched junction bases: 0. CDR1 is MRHNA, CDR2 SNTAGT, per germline. CDR3 length equals 15 residues. Here the CDR3 reads CASSGTSGGADTQYF. The CDR3 coding sequence is TGTGCCAGCAGTGGGACTAGCGGGGGGGCAGATACGCAGTATTTT.

The genes are TRBV18 and TRBJ2-1, with D possibly matching TRBD2 (6 bases). The CDR3 covers 17 residues. CDR1 and CDR2 from the germline V gene are KGHSH and LQKENI. Trimming shortened V by 2 bases and J by 6 bases, and 20 bases separated the two germline ends. This CDR3 reads CASSPGLAGSLPNEQFF. CDR3 nucleotides: TGTGCCAGCTCACCAGGTCTGGCCGGGAGCCTTCCCAATGAGCAGTTCTTC.

V is TRBV10-3 and J is TRBJ2-1; 7 bases are a match to TRBD2. CDR3 length equals 16 residues. Trimming removed 0 bases from V and 4 bases from J; junction bases left unmatched: 6. Germline lookup yields CDR1 ENHRY and CDR2 SYGVKD. The CDR3 spells CAISESDQRGYNEQFF. CDR3 coding DNA: TGTGCCATCAGTGAGTCGGACCAGCGGGGTTACAATGAGCAGTTCTTC.

The chain carries TRBV15 and TRBJ1-5; D unresolved. Trimming removed 0 bases from V and 1 base from J, with 7 bases in between. Germline V gives CDR1 LNHNV, CDR2 YYDKDF (reference sequence). The CDR3 covers 15 residues. CDR3 nucleotide sequence: TGTGCCACCAGCAGAGATCAGAGCAGCAATCAGCCCCAGCATTTT. Translation: CATSRDQSSNQPQHF.

This clone was picked up a small number of times. The rearrangement joins TRBV27 to TRBJ2-2; no clear D. CDR3 size: 14 residues. The V end was cut by 3 bases, the J end by 6 bases, with 11 bases between. Germline V gene lookup returns CDR1 MNHEY and CDR2 SMNVEV (reference sequence). CDR3 region: CASSFTVFSGELFF. The CDR3 bases are TGTGCCAGCAGTTTCACTGTTTTCTCCGGGGAGCTGTTTTTT.

The chain recombines TRBV14 with TRBJ1-3, with no clear D. Trimming stripped 4 bases from V and 3 bases from J, with 7 bases between. Germline V gene data show CDR1 as SGHDN and CDR2 as FVKESK. This CDR3 has 13 amino acids. CDR3 bases: TGTGCCAGCAGCCGACAAATTGGAAACACCATATATTTT. Residues: CASSRQIGNTIYF.

CDR3 in DNA: TGTGCCAGCAGCTTAACTACCCTAGCCTACAATGAGCAGTTCTTC. This translates into CASSLTTLAYNEQFF. The V gene is TRBV7-3, the J gene TRBJ2-1, with D unclear. The CDR3 sequence is 15 residues long. Germline assignment: CDR1 SGHTA and CDR2 FQGTGA. Trimming shortened V by 0 bases and J by 2 bases, and 8 bases separated the two germline ends. The whole variable domain, filled in from reference TRBV7-3 and TRBJ2-1, reads GAGVSQTPSNKVTEKGKYVELRCDPISGHTALYWYRQSLGQGPEFLIYFQGTGAADDSGLPNDRFFAVRPEGSVSTLKIQRTERGDSAVYLCASSLTTLAYNEQFFGPGTRLTVL.

The chain is built from TRBV7-2 and TRBJ1-3; weak D call: TRBD1 (5 bases). The CDR3 length is 17 residues. V was trimmed by 5 bases and J by 0 bases, leaving 17 bases between them. Germline CDR1 reads SGHTA; CDR2 reads FQGNSA. CDR3 in DNA: TGTGCCAGCAGCGCTGGGGCCTCTCCGCTCTCTGGAAACACCATATATTTT. The encoded protein is CASSAGASPLSGNTIYF.

The J gene is TRBJ1-2, the V gene TRBV7-2; tentative D call: TRBD1 (6 bases). CDR3 length: 14 amino acids. Germline CDR1 reads SGHTA; CDR2 reads FQGNSA. Trimming shortened V by 1 base and J by 6 bases, and 12 bases separated the two germline ends. This CDR3 is CASSLEESGDGYTF. The CDR3 DNA reads as TGTGCCAGCAGCTTAGAGGAGTCAGGGGATGGCTACACCTTC. Full variable domain (missing parts from reference TRBV7-2 and TRBJ1-2): GAGVSQSPSNKVTEKGKDVELRCDPISGHTALYWYRQSLGQGLEFLIYFQGNSAPDKSGLPSDRFSAERTGGSVSTLTIQRTQQEDSAVYLCASSLEESGDGYTFGSGTRLTVV.

V usage is TRBV5-1 and J usage is TRBJ2-1; D uncertain. V lost 5 bases and J 3 bases, leaving 6 bases between the germline ends. This CDR3 contains 12 residues. CDR1 is SGHRS, CDR2 YFSETQ, per germline. The CDR3 DNA is TGCGCCAGCAGGGGCGGCTACAATGAGCAGTTCTTC. Amino acids: CASRGGYNEQFF.

The chain uses TRBV7-3 and TRBJ2-2; D remains ambiguous. V shed 3 bases and J shed 4 bases, with 9 bases lying between them. The germline V gene encodes CDR1 SGHTA and CDR2 FQGTGA. The CDR3 has 14 residues. The CDR3 here is CASSFKDGTGELFF. The CDR3 DNA sequence: TGTGCCAGCAGCTTTAAGGACGGCACCGGGGAGCTGTTTTTT.

This chain joins TRBV5-6 and TRBJ1-1; weak D call: TRBD1 (6 bases). CDR3 size: 15 residues. Germline CDR1 and CDR2: SGHDT and YYEEEE. Trimming removed 4 bases at V and 1 base at J, with 14 bases between. CDR3 DNA: TGTGCCAGCAGCCTGGGGGGGGCGTGGAACACTGAAGCTTTCTTT. It translates to CASSLGGAWNTEAFF.

The chain has TRBV29-1 and TRBJ1-5; TRBD1 aligns across 7 bases. CDR1 is SQVTM and CDR2 is ANQGSEA in the germline V gene. The J segment lost 0 bases and the V segment lost 6 bases, leaving 2 bases of the junction unmatched. CDR3 size: 13 residues. CDR3 DNA: TGCAGCGTCGGGACAGATAGCAATCAGCCCCAGCATTTT. Translated: CSVGTDSNQPQHF.

The J gene is TRBJ2-1, the V gene TRBV6-4; 10 nucleotides match TRBD2. Germline values: CDR1 MRHNA, CDR2 SNTAGT. The CDR3 runs to 14 residues. V dropped 3 bases and J dropped 9; count of bases not matched to a gene: 5. For the CDR3, the DNA is TGTGCCAGCAGTGAGAGCGGGAGGGCCGTTGAGCAGTTCTTC. The encoded protein is CASSESGRAVEQFF.

V and J are TRBV5-6 and TRBJ1-2; unclear D gene. V was cut by 1 base and J by 8 bases, with 9 bases left in between. Germline CDR1 SGHDT, CDR2 YYEEEE. This CDR3 contains 12 residues. As DNA, the CDR3 is TGTGCCAGCAGCTTGAGGGCTTCGGGCTACACCTTC. It specifies CASSLRASGYTF.